This T cell receptor (beta chain) was sequenced for a study of CD8 T cells in Susac syndrome. V lost 5 bases, J lost 5 bases, and 13 bases lay in between. There are 13 residues in the CDR3. Germline V gives CDR1 MNHEY, CDR2 SMNVEV (reference sequence). Random hexamers were used to reverse transcribe about 0.45 to 1 ug of RNA. Multiplex PCR with immunoSEQ amplified the TCR beta CDR3 across 54 Vbeta and 13 Jbeta. Via MiXCR, TCRdb re-called the immunoSEQ multiplex PCR reads, giving one row per CDR3 protein. The table lists more than 85,000 distinct CDR3 sequences, around 97% of them singletons. The rearrangement joins TRBV27 to TRBJ2-7; D is possibly TRBD2 (6 bases). Source material: CD4+ T cells from PBMCs. The receptor was isolated from a human donor in good health. CDR3 sequence reads: CASSPSGLDEQYF. Written as DNA, the CDR3 is TGTGCCAGCAGTCCCTCGGGACTCGACGAGCAGTACTTC.